The T cell receptor beta chain described here comes from a study of T cells after yellow fever vaccination. Study-level points and caveats: On re-exposure, the response was weaker but peaked faster, at day 5 versus 15.

Each CDR3 protein gets one entry after TCRdb re-called the 5' RACE reads with MiXCR. The data show approximately 110,000 distinct CDR3 sequences, with nearly 7.5% seen just once and around 2.3% held by the top ten. This clonotype was seen ten or more times. What it binds is not known. The material sequenced was CD4+ T cells sorted from PBMCs, taken roughly 10 days after the first yellow fever vaccination. This TCR came from a man between 18 and 35 years old who received the YFV17D yellow fever vaccine.

The CDR3 sequence: CASSHWTVPGYGYTF. The DNA of the CDR3 is TGTGCCAGCAGCCATTGGACAGTTCCCGGGTATGGCTACACCTTC. This chain joins TRBV3-1 and TRBJ1-2; maybe TRBD1 (6 bases). The V and J ends lost 3 bases and 5 bases respectively, with 16 bases between them. The CDR3 is made up of 15 amino acids. Per the germline V gene, CDR1 is LGHDT and CDR2 is YNNKEL (reference sequence).